The 31 T cell receptor beta chains given below trace back to one sample, sequenced in a study of cytomegalovirus exposure and HLA in healthy donors (dated by TCRdb to 2015 to 2018). Preparation of the library involved the immunoSEQ multiplex PCR assay. For the multiplex PCR, a mixture combining 60 forward primers for TCR Vbeta segments and 13 reverse primers for TCR Jbeta segments was used. The source is immuneACCESS, and TCRdb retained only in-frame sequences with V and J called. Part of the clones is not carried over; for the studies checked, unresolved V genes explain less than half of this, and the remainder is unexplained. In this sample the table shows roughly 150,000 clones, less than 9.5% of which occur a single time. Roughly 1.9% of the sample is held by the ten biggest clonotypes. Source material: PBMCs. The receptors derive from a male donor in good health and CMV-seronegative.

This clone has only a few counts. The rearrangement uses TRBV19 and TRBJ2-7; tentative D call: TRBD1 (6 bases). Trimming shortened V by 6 bases and J by 5 bases, and 17 bases separated the two germline ends. The germline gives CDR1 LNHDA, CDR2 SQIVND (reference sequence). The CDR3 runs to 14 residues. The CDR3 reads CASSYLNGGDEQYF. In DNA, the CDR3 is TGTGCCAGTAGCTATTTAAATGGGGGCGACGAGCAGTACTTC.

The genes are TRBV5-6 and TRBJ1-1; D gene ambiguous. This CDR3 has 17 amino acids. The V end was cut by 1 base, the J end by 1 base, with 17 bases between. Germline V gene data show CDR1 as SGHDT and CDR2 as YYEEEE. CDR3 nucleotides: TGTGCCAGCAGCTTGTGGTCGTCCGGGTGGAAGAACACTGAAGCTTTCTTT. It yields the protein CASSLWSSGWKNTEAFF.

This chain joins TRBV10-3 and TRBJ2-3; tentative D call: TRBD1 (6 bases). The germline gives CDR1 ENHRY, CDR2 SYGVKD. The CDR3 sequence is 13 residues long. V lost 7 bases to trimming and J lost 2 bases, with 10 bases between them. The CDR3 protein is CAITDRFTDTQYF. DNA of the CDR3: TGTGCCATCACGGACAGATTCACAGATACGCAGTATTTT.

This clone was detected a few times. V and J are TRBV2 and TRBJ2-2; 7 bases are shared with TRBD1. Germline loops: CDR1 SNHLY, CDR2 FYNNEI. The CDR3 spans 14 residues. With 7 bases clipped from V and 4 bases from J, the junction kept 6 bases outside the gene matches. This CDR3 reads CASIFSGGTGELFF. Written as DNA, the CDR3 is TGTGCCAGCATATTCTCAGGGGGCACCGGGGAGCTGTTTTTT.

This chain uses TRBV19 with TRBJ2-7; 10 bases align to TRBD1. The CDR3 extends over 14 amino acids. Trimming removed 10 bases from V and 7 bases from J; junction bases left unmatched: 13. CDR1 LNHDA and CDR2 SQIVND come from the germline V gene (reference sequence). The CDR3 region is CATQPRQGAYEQYF. CDR3 coding DNA: TGTGCCACCCAACCGAGACAGGGGGCTTATGAGCAGTACTTC.

The chain's CDR3 is CASSQGAGRGFEQYF. CDR3 coding DNA: TGCGCCAGCAGCCAAGGCGCCGGGAGGGGGTTCGAGCAGTACTTC. The chain has TRBV4-3 and TRBJ2-7, with 8 bases that match TRBD2. V trimming: 1 base; J trimming: 6 bases; junction bases outside the gene matches: 8. CDR1 is LGHNA, CDR2 YSLEER, per germline. The CDR3 loop spans 15 amino acids.

This clone came up a few times. This chain joins TRBV7-8 and TRBJ1-6; no definite D call. The CDR3 has 13 amino acids. Per germline, CDR1 SGHVS and CDR2 FQNEAQ. V was trimmed by 8 bases and J by 7 bases, leaving 12 bases between them. The CDR3 DNA reads as TGTGCCAGCCGGGGAAGGGAAAATTCACCCCTCCACTTT. This sequence encodes CASRGRENSPLHF.

This clone was counted only a few times. V usage is TRBV28 and J usage is TRBJ2-6; D gene ambiguous. Germline V gives CDR1 MDHEN, CDR2 SYDVKM. CDR3 length equals 14 residues. The V gene lost 7 bases and the J gene lost 3 bases, with 10 bases spanning the gap. The CDR3 spells CASMRNGGANVLTF. The CDR3 DNA sequence: TGTGCCAGCATGCGCAACGGTGGGGCCAACGTCCTGACTTTC.

This clone was seen a few times. The chain joins TRBV19 to TRBJ2-7, with D unresolved. This CDR3 contains 15 residues. With 6 bases removed from V and 0 bases from J, the gap between germline ends came to 15 bases. Germline V gives CDR1 LNHDA, CDR2 SQIVND (reference sequence). CDR3 sequence: CASSLAVWSSYEQYF. CDR3 DNA: TGTGCCAGTAGCTTAGCCGTCTGGAGCTCCTACGAGCAGTACTTC.

This clone has just a few counts. This sequence joins TRBV5-1 and TRBJ1-1; D remains unclear. The V gene's germline CDR1 is SGHRS and CDR2 YFSETQ. The CDR3 has 14 amino acids. Between the trimmed V and J ends, which lost 3 bases and 0 bases, there was a span of 9 bases. The CDR3 DNA reads TGCGCCAGCAGCTGGGCGGACTTGAACACTGAAGCTTTCTTT. Protein product: CASSWADLNTEAFF.

This rearrangement joins TRBV4-2 to TRBJ2-5, with 7 bases that match TRBD1. With the DNA end fitting TRBJ2-7 better, the J assignment may be wrong. CDR1 and CDR2 from the germline V gene are LGHNA and YNFKEQ. The CDR3 consists of 14 residues. The CDR3 DNA reads TGTGCCAGCAGCCAAGTTGACAGGGCCAACGAGCAGTACTTC. Encoded protein: CASSQVDRANEQYF.

The chain uses TRBV9 and TRBJ2-1; D may be TRBD2 (6 bases). V lost 2 bases and J 1 base, leaving 10 bases between the germline ends. Per germline, CDR1 SGDLS and CDR2 YYNGEE. The CDR3 sequence is 15 residues long. CDR3 sequence: CASSVTGVSYNEQFF. The CDR3 DNA sequence: TGTGCCAGCAGCGTCACGGGAGTATCCTACAATGAGCAGTTCTTC.

This clone was picked up a small number of times. CDR3 in amino acids: CASSLGASGANVLTF. CDR3 nucleotides: TGTGCCAGCAGCTTGGGGGCCTCTGGGGCCAACGTCCTGACTTTC. The V call is TRBV5-6, the J call TRBJ2-6; no reliable D call. CDR1 and CDR2 (germline): SGHDT, YYEEEE. There are 15 residues in the CDR3. The germline V and J ends were trimmed by 0 bases and 0 bases, with 4 bases remaining between them.

This chain joins TRBV6-5 and TRBJ1-1; TRBD1 matches 8 bases. V gave up 4 bases and J gave up 6 bases; unmatched junction bases: 10. Germline CDR1 MNHEY, CDR2 SVGAGI. The CDR3 has 15 residues. CDR3 sequence (DNA): TGTGCCAGCAGTTCGTCGACAGGGGCGGGTTCTGAAGCTTTCTTT. Translating it yields CASSSSTGAGSEAFF.

This sequence joins TRBV15 and TRBJ2-5; no firm D call. V dropped 3 bases and J dropped 2 bases, with 13 bases sitting between them. The CDR3 is 15 residues long. Germline V gene lookup returns CDR1 LNHNV and CDR2 YYDKDF (reference sequence). CDR3 sequence (DNA): TGTGCCACCAGCAGTAGCCTTGCAGCTCAAGAGACCCAGTACTTC. It is translated as CATSSSLAAQETQYF.

This chain links TRBV4-1 with TRBJ2-1, with 12 bases lining up with TRBD2. CDR1 MGHRA and CDR2 YSYEKL come from the germline V gene. Unmatched junction bases numbered 10, after V lost 1 base and J lost 6 bases. The CDR3 contains 18 residues. The CDR3, as DNA: TGCGCCAGCAGCCAAGTTGCGACTAGCGGGAGTCTCTCCAATGAGCAGTTCTTC. Translating it yields CASSQVATSGSLSNEQFF.

Concerning this clone: This specimen includes other DNA sequences encoding the same CDR3. The rearrangement joins TRBV11-2 to TRBJ1-1; no definite D call. CDR3 length equals 13 residues. Trimming took off 1 base at V and 3 bases at J, with 6 bases between the two ends. CDR1 SGHAT and CDR2 FQNNGV come from the germline V gene. CDR3 sequence reads: CASSLGGDTEAFF. Here the CDR3 DNA reads TGTGCCAGCAGCTTAGGGGGAGACACTGAAGCTTTCTTT.

This clone was seen only a few times. The chain has TRBV9 and TRBJ2-5; 10 nucleotides agree with TRBD2. The trim removed 0 bases at V and 4 bases at J, leaving 6 bases unmatched. The CDR3 is made up of 16 amino acids. Germline CDR1 is SGDLS and CDR2 is YYNGEE. CDR3 loop: CASSVATSGIRETQYF. For the CDR3, the DNA is TGTGCCAGCAGCGTAGCTACTAGCGGGATTAGAGAGACCCAGTACTTC.

In its sample, this clone was seen a few times. V is TRBV19 and J is TRBJ1-6, with unresolved D. The CDR3 runs to 16 residues. Germline V gene sequence: CDR1 LNHDA, CDR2 SQIVND (reference sequence). V lost 7 bases, J lost 0 bases, and 13 bases lay in between. CDR3 sequence: CASNVQASSYNSPLHF. CDR3 coding DNA: TGTGCCAGTAACGTCCAGGCCAGCTCCTATAATTCACCCCTCCACTTT.

J is TRBJ1-3 and V is TRBV9, with D unclear. The V gene's germline CDR1 is SGDLS and CDR2 YYNGEE. V was trimmed by 4 bases and J by 6 bases, leaving 17 bases between them. The CDR3 is made up of 15 amino acids. CDR3 DNA sequence: TGTGCCAGCAGCATGAGTGAGCGATCGGTAAACACCATATATTTT. This encodes CASSMSERSVNTIYF.

This clone has more than one count but fewer than ten. The V call is TRBV28, the J call TRBJ1-5; 8 bases are shared with TRBD1. Germline trimming cut 8 bases from V and 2 bases from J; bases unmatched to any gene: 5. Germline V CDR1 and CDR2: MDHEN, SYDVKM. The CDR3 is 14 amino acids. The CDR3 sequence is CASSGGLGNQPQHF. CDR3 sequence (DNA): TGTGCCAGCTCAGGGGGCCTCGGCAATCAGCCCCAGCATTTT.

The chain recombines TRBV21-1 with TRBJ1-4; the table's D gene call, TRBD1, was not cross checked with the DNA. TRBV21-1 is a pseudogene locus. The length of the CDR3 is 19 residues. The CDR3 loop reads CASSRPKQGDLATNEKLFF. The CDR3 region has the DNA TGTGCCAGCAGCCGCCCAAAACAGGGGGACCTTGCAACTAATGAAAAACTGTTTTTT.

The chain carries TRBV6-1 and TRBJ1-1; D is unclear. The CDR3 runs to 14 residues. Germline V CDR1 and CDR2: MNHNS, SASEGT. With 8 bases removed from V and 4 bases from J, the gap between germline ends came to 17 bases. Written as DNA, the CDR3 is TGTGCCAGCGGAGAGGAGGGTTTTCGCACTGAAGCTTTCTTT. Translating it yields CASGEEGFRTEAFF.

The genes are TRBV10-3 and TRBJ1-2, with TRBD1 identical over 7 bases. Germline V gives CDR1 ENHRY, CDR2 SYGVKD. J gave up 7 bases and V 0 bases, and 8 bases lay outside the gene matches. The CDR3 has 15 residues. CDR3 DNA sequence: TGTGCCATCAGTGAGTCAACAGGGGCCTCAGGTGGCTACACCTTC. As protein: CAISESTGASGGYTF.

V gene TRBV29-1 combines with J gene TRBJ1-1; a weak D match, TRBD1 (5 bases). There are 15 residues in the CDR3. CDR1 and CDR2 (germline): SQVTM, ANQGSEA. V lost 0 bases and J lost 1, with 12 bases in between. The CDR3, as DNA: TGCAGCGTTGAAGATACCGGGGGAACGAACACTGAAGCTTTCTTT. Its translation is CSVEDTGGTNTEAFF.

This chain connects TRBV9 to TRBJ2-6; 9 bases map to TRBD2. The CDR3 has 19 residues. CDR1 SGDLS and CDR2 YYNGEE come from the germline V gene. Trimming took 1 base from V and 0 from J; bases not matched to a gene: 8. In DNA form, the CDR3 reads TGTGCCAGCAGCGTATTTTTAGCGGGAGTCCCCTCTGGGGCCAACGTCCTGACTTTC. Protein: CASSVFLAGVPSGANVLTF.

This clone was detected only a few times. The chain couples TRBV5-1 to TRBJ1-5, with a tentative D call TRBD1 (6 bases). V dropped 0 bases and J dropped 0 bases, with 7 bases sitting between them. From germline, CDR1 is SGHRS and CDR2 YFSETQ. The CDR3 is 15 residues long. CDR3 residues: CASSLEGGSNQPQHF. In DNA, the CDR3 is TGCGCCAGCAGCTTGGAAGGGGGTAGCAATCAGCCCCAGCATTTT.

The chain has TRBV7-2 and TRBJ2-5, with 7 bases lining up with TRBD2. The CDR3 has 14 amino acids. Germline CDR1 SGHTA, CDR2 FQGNSA. The V gene end was trimmed by 1 base and the J gene end by 2 bases; junction bases not matched to a gene: 1. The CDR3 DNA reads TGTGCCAGCAGCTTAGGACTAGCACAAGAGACCCAGTACTTC. This translates into CASSLGLAQETQYF.

V and J are TRBV11-2 and TRBJ1-4, with D possibly being TRBD1 (5 bases). The V and J ends lost 2 bases and 10 bases respectively, with 20 bases between them. The germline V gene has CDR1 SGHAT and CDR2 FQNNGV. The CDR3 loop spans 16 amino acids. CDR3 nucleotides: TGTGCCAGCAGCTTAAGCGCTCGGCAGGGCGCGCGAAAACTGTTTTTT. Its translation is CASSLSARQGARKLFF.

This clone was detected only a few times. The chain carries TRBV6-6 and TRBJ2-5; TRBD1 is a possible D gene (6 bases). V lost 6 bases to trimming and J lost 2 bases, with 16 bases between them. CDR3 length: 15 residues. CDR1 is MNHNY, CDR2 SVGAGI, per germline (reference sequence). CDR3 protein: CASRAGASWQETQYF. For the CDR3, the DNA is TGTGCCAGCAGGGCAGGGGCTAGCTGGCAAGAGACCCAGTACTTC.

About this clone: Different DNA sequences within this sample yield the same CDR3. The chain joins TRBV5-1 to TRBJ1-2; 9 nucleotides agree with TRBD1. J lost 4 bases, V lost 3 bases, and 7 bases had no gene match. The germline CDR1 and CDR2 sequences are SGHRS and YFSETQ. The CDR3 spans 15 residues. The CDR3 DNA is TGCGCCAGCAGCTACCTGGCGGGACAGGGCTATGGCTACACCTTC. Amino acids: CASSYLAGQGYGYTF.